Listed below are T cell receptor beta chains from one sample, sequenced in a study of T cells in tuberculosis. Produced via immunoSEQ multiplex PCR; TCRdb's table is partial and in-frame only. The table has around 10,000 clones, around 94% seen once. The sample consisted of PBMCs. The origin of the receptors is an adult with tuberculosis. Both conserved end residues are part of each CDR3. D genes are given only for firm matches. Part of the rows lack a size; the others show once, few, many or a class for expanded clones.

>TRBJ2-1|TRBV20-1|11|-|TRBD2
CSAPGGGEQFF
TGCAGTGCCCCGGGAGGAGGTGAGCAGTTCTTC
>TRBJ2-3|TRBV2|15|once|-
CASSDNPIGGDTQYF
TGTGCCAGCAGTGATAATCCGATCGGGGGAGATACGCAGTATTTT
>TRBJ1-1|TRBV19|14|-|-
CASSIATGRAEAFF
TGTGCCAGTAGTATTGCTACAGGGAGAGCAGAAGCTTTCTTT
>TRBJ2-3|TRBV6-5|15|-|TRBD1
CASKERGTGTDTQYF
TGTGCCAGCAAGGAACGTGGGACAGGGACAGATACGCAGTATTTT
>TRBJ1-2|TRBV19|13|once|-
CASSQTALARYTF
TGTGCCAGTAGTCAGACAGCGCTGGCTCGCTACACCTTC
>TRBJ2-7|TRBV28|15|-|TRBD1
CASSLLETGGDEQYF
TGTGCCAGCAGTTTACTTGAGACAGGGGGAGACGAGCAGTACTTC
>TRBJ1-4|TRBV18|16|-|-
CASSPLVATTNEKLFF
TGTGCCAGCTCACCGCTAGTAGCGACAACTAATGAAAAACTGTTTTTT
>TRBJ2-5|TRBV6-5|13|-|-
CASRPAGQETQYF
TGTGCCAGCAGACCCGCAGGGCAAGAGACCCAGTACTTC
>TRBJ2-4|TRBV11-2|14|-|TRBD1
CASSPGGAKNIQYF
TGTGCCAGCAGCCCAGGGGGAGCCAAAAACATTCAGTACTTC
>TRBJ2-1|TRBV4-1|14|-|-
CASSQVSTGNEQFF
TGCGCCAGCAGCCAAGTCTCCACAGGGAATGAGCAGTTCTTC
>TRBJ1-6|TRBV6-1|14|-|-
CASSRQVANSPLHF
TGTGCCAGCAGCCGACAGGTAGCTAATTCACCCCTCCACTTT
>TRBJ2-5|TRBV6-6|15|-|-
CASSYPGHLQETQYF
TGTGCCAGCAGTTACCCGGGACACCTTCAAGAGACCCAGTACTTC
>TRBJ2-2|TRBV19|14|-|TRBD1
CASSIQGATGELFF
TGTGCCAGTAGTATACAGGGGGCTACCGGGGAGCTGTTTTTT
>TRBJ1-2|TRBV7-8|16|-|-
CASSLSSPFSNYGYTF
TGTGCCAGCAGCTTATCGTCCCCGTTTTCTAACTATGGCTACACCTTC
>TRBJ2-7|TRBV5-1|14|-|TRBD1
CASSWPDRAYEQYF
TGCGCCAGCAGCTGGCCGGACAGGGCCTACGAGCAGTACTTC
>TRBJ1-1|TRBV5-6|12|-|-
CASSFGDTEAFF
TGTGCCAGCAGCTTCGGTGACACTGAAGCTTTCTTT
>TRBJ1-1|TRBV29-1|12|-|-
CSVVTGVTEAFF
TGCAGCGTTGTTACGGGTGTGACTGAAGCTTTCTTT
>TRBJ2-3|TRBV25-1|17|-|TRBD2
CASSEYRLAGGSDTQYF
TGTGCCAGCAGTGAATACCGACTAGCGGGAGGGTCAGATACGCAGTATTTT
>TRBJ2-2|TRBV18|16|once|TRBD1
CASSPGTGRNTGELFF
TGTGCCAGCTCACCGGGGACAGGGAGGAACACCGGGGAGCTGTTTTTT
>TRBJ1-2|TRBV5-8|15|-|TRBD1
CASSLFPRTGEGYTF
TGTGCCAGCAGCTTGTTCCCCAGGACAGGGGAGGGCTACACCTTC
>TRBJ2-1|TRBV2|13|-|TRBD1
CASRQTGGNEQFF
TGTGCCAGCAGACAAACAGGGGGCAATGAGCAGTTCTTC
>TRBJ2-1|TRBV10-1|13|-|TRBD1
CASSLGTVNEQFF
TGCGCCAGCAGTCTCGGGACAGTCAATGAGCAGTTCTTC
>TRBJ2-7|TRBV9|15|-|-
CASSVGPGLGGEQYF
TGTGCCAGCAGCGTAGGCCCGGGACTCGGAGGCGAGCAGTACTTC
>TRBJ1-2|TRBV27|12|-|-
CASSFPGYGYTF
TGTGCCAGCAGTTTTCCGGGATATGGCTACACCTTC